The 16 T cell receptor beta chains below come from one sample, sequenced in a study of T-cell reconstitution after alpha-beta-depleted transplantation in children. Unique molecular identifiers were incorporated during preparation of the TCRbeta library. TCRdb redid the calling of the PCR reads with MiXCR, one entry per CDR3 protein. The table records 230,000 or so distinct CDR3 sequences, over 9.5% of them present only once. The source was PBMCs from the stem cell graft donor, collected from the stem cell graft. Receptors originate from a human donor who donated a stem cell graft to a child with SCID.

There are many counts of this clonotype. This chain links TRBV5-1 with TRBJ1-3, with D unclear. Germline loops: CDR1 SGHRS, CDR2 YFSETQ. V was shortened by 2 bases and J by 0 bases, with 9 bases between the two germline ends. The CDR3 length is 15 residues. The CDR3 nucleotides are TGCGCCAGCAGCTTCGGGTCGGCCTCTGGAAACACCATATATTTT. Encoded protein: CASSFGSASGNTIYF.

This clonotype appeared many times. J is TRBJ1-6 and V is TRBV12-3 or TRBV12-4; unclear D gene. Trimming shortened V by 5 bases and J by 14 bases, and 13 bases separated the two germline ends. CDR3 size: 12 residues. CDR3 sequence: CASSPGSLALHF. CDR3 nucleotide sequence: TGTGCCAGCAGTCCCGGGTCTTTGGCCCTCCACTTT.

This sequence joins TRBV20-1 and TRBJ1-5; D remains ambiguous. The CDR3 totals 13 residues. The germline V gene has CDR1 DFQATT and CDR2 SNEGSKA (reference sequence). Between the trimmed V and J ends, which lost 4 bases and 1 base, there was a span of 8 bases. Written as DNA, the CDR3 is TGCAGTGCTACACCGGACAGCAATCAGCCCCAGCATTTT. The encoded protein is CSATPDSNQPQHF.

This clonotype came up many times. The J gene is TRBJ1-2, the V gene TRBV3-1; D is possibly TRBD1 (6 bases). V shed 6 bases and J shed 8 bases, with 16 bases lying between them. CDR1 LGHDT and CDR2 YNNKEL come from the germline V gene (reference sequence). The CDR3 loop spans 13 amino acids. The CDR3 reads CASRGIQGHGYTF. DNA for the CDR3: TGTGCCAGCAGGGGTATCCAGGGGCACGGCTACACCTTC.

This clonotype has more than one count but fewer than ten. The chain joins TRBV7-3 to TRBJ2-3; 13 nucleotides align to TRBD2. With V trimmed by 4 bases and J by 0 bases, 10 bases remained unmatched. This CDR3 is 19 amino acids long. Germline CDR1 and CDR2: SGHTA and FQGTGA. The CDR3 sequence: CASSSPTSGGLASTDTQYF. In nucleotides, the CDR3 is TGTGCCAGCAGCTCCCCGACTAGCGGGGGGCTAGCTAGCACAGATACGCAGTATTTT.

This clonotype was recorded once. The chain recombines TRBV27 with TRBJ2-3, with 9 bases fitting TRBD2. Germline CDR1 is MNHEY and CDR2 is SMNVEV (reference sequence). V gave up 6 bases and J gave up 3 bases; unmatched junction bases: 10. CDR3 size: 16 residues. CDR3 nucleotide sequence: TGTGCCAGCAGCCCTGACCGACTAGCGGCAACAGATACGCAGTATTTT. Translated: CASSPDRLAATDTQYF.

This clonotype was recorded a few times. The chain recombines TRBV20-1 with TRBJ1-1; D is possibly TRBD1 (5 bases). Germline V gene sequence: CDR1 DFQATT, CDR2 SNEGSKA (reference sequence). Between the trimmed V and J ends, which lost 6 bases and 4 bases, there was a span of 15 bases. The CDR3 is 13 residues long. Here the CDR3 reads CSAPYWGGTEAFF. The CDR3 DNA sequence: TGCAGTGCCCCCTATTGGGGGGGCACTGAAGCTTTCTTT.

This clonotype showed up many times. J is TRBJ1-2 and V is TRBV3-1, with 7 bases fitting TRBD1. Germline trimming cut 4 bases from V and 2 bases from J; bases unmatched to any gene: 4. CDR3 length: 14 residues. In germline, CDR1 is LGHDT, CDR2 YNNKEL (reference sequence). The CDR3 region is CASSPGTENYGYTF. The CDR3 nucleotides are TGTGCCAGCAGCCCAGGGACAGAGAACTATGGCTACACCTTC.

In nucleotides, the CDR3 is TGCGCCAGCAGTCAAGGACCGGGACAGGGGGTAAATAGCTCCTACAATGAGCAGTTCTTC. Translation gives CASSQGPGQGVNSSYNEQFF. This chain joins TRBV23-1 and TRBJ2-1; TRBD1 matches 11 bases. TRBV23-1 is flagged as an ORF with uncertain function. V lost 2 bases to trimming and J lost 0 bases; unmatched junction nucleotides: 12. This CDR3 has 20 amino acids.

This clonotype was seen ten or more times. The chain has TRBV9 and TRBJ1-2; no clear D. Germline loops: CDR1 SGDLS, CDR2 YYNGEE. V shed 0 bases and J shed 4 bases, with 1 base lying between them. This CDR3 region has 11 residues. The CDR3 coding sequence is TGTGCCAGCAGCGTAGGCTATGGCTACACCTTC. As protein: CASSVGYGYTF.

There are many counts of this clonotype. The CDR3 DNA reads TGCAGCGCAGGGGGGCACACTGAAGCTTTCTTT. Protein product: CSAGGHTEAFF. The chain has TRBV29-1 and TRBJ1-1, with 7 bases aligning to TRBD1. The ends lost 7 bases at V and 3 bases at J; junction bases unmatched: 2. Germline V CDR1 and CDR2: SQVTM, ANQGSEA. The CDR3 length is 11 residues.

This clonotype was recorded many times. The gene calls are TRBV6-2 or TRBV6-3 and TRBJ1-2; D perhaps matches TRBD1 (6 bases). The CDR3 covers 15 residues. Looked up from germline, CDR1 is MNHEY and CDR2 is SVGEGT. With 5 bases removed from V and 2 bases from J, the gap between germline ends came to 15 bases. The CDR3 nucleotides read TGTGCCAGCAGTACCCTGGGACAACGAAACTATGGCTACACCTTC. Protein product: CASSTLGQRNYGYTF.

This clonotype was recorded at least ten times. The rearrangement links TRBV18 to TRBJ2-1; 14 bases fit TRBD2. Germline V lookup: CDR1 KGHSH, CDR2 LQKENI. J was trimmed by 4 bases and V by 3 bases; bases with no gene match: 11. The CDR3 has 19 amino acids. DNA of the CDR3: TGTGCCAGCTCACCGATGGGGACTAGCGGGGGTGAAGGTTACAATGAGCAGTTCTTC. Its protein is CASSPMGTSGGEGYNEQFF.

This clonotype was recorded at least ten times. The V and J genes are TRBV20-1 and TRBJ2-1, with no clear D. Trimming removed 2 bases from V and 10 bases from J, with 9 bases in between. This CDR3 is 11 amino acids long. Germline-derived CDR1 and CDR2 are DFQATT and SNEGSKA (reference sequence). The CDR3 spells CSARPRHEQFF. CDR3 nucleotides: TGCAGTGCTAGACCCAGACACGAGCAGTTCTTC.

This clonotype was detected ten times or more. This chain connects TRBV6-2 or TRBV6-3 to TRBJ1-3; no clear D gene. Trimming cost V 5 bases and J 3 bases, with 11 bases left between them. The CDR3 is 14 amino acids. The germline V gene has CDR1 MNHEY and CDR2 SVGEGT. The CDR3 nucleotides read TGTGCCAGCAGTGGACCGGGCCGTGGAAACACCATATATTTT. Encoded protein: CASSGPGRGNTIYF.

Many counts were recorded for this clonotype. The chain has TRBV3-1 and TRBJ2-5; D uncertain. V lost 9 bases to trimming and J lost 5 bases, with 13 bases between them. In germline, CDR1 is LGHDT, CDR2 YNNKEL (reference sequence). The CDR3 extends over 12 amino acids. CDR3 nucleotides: TGTGCCAGTAGTACGTTACGGGAGACCCAGTACTTC. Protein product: CASSTLRETQYF.